Sequencing of this T cell receptor beta chain was carried out in a study of T cells in Graves' hyperthyroidism and ophthalmopathy. Amplification yielded TCR beta CDR3 regions, with RNA transcripts as the source. The TCR CDR3 first-round RT-PCR relied on the HTBI primer set. TCRdb re-called the multiplex PCR reads through MiXCR, storing one row per CDR3 protein. The top ten hold approximately 30% of the sample, which has around 240,000 distinct CDR3 sequences, roughly 17% seen once. The ends were cut back, 3 bases at V and 4 bases at J, with 10 bases in the middle. Germline V gives CDR1 SGHVS, CDR2 FNYEAQ. The CDR3 length is 14 residues. The study excluded patients with uncontrolled infection, other autoimmune disease, pregnancy or lactation. Study-wide results and caveats: Separation of ophthalmopathy from stable hyperthyroidism was achieved by a 13 V-J model. The blood repertoire included most of the expanded thyroid clonotypes above 0.001.

Turning to this clonotype: The antigen remains unidentified.

This chain joins TRBV7-6 and TRBJ1-3, with D tentatively TRBD1 (5 bases). The TCR was taken from a woman aged 18-29 years with Graves' ophthalmopathy. Material for sequencing was blood. The CDR3 coding sequence is TGTGCCAGCAGCTTTCAGGGCAGCGGAAACACCATATATTTT. It encodes CASSFQGSGNTIYF.